A single sample is the source of the 7 T cell receptor beta chains below, sequenced in a study of T-cell reconstitution after alpha-beta-depleted transplantation in children. The TCRbeta library incorporated unique molecular identifiers. TCRdb independently ran MiXCR on the PCR reads; one entry per CDR3 protein. The sample includes almost 500,000 distinct CDR3 sequences, around 12% of them seen just once. This specimen consisted of PBMCs from the stem cell graft donor, obtained from the stem cell graft. The source of these receptors is a human donor who donated a stem cell graft to a child with combined immunodeficiency.

This clonotype occurred many times. The chain recombines TRBV29-1 with TRBJ2-4, with 9 nucleotides matching TRBD2. The CDR3 runs 16 residues. The V segment lost 3 bases and the J segment 0 bases; nucleotides outside the gene matches: 6. The germline V gene encodes CDR1 SQVTM and CDR2 ANQGSEA. The CDR3 is CSVEGGGGLAKNIQYF. In DNA form, the CDR3 reads TGCAGCGTTGAGGGCGGGGGGGGGTTAGCCAAAAACATTCAGTACTTC.

The chain carries TRBV7-9 and TRBJ2-3, with 9 bases matching TRBD1. The V and J ends lost 3 bases and 4 bases, in that order; junction bases with no gene match: 11. CDR1 is SEHNR, CDR2 FQNEAQ, per germline (reference sequence). The CDR3 totals 17 residues. DNA for the CDR3: TGTGCCAGCAGCTTCCTCCGGGACAGGGTGTACCCAGATACGCAGTATTTT. Its translation: CASSFLRDRVYPDTQYF.

The chain couples TRBV5-6 to TRBJ2-5; D is perhaps TRBD2 (5 bases). The ends were cut back, 3 bases at V and 5 bases at J, with 17 bases in the middle. The CDR3 is 15 residues long. Germline V gives CDR1 SGHDT, CDR2 YYEEEE. DNA for the CDR3: TGTGCCAGCAGCTCCGACCGGGGTTTTTCGGAGACCCAGTACTTC. It yields the protein CASSSDRGFSETQYF.

This sequence joins TRBV24-1 and TRBJ1-5, with no clear D. CDR1 is KGHDR and CDR2 is SFDVKD in the germline V gene. This CDR3 has 13 residues. The V gene lost 6 bases and the J gene lost 7 bases, with 12 bases spanning the gap. CDR3 in DNA: TGTGCCACCAGTCCGACCCGTAACCAGCCCCAGCATTTT. Translation: CATSPTRNQPQHF.

This clonotype has a count of ten or more. The chain is built from TRBV24-1 and TRBJ2-3; D is unclear. Germline CDR1 and CDR2: KGHDR and SFDVKD. The CDR3 is 11 amino acids. The V gene lost 7 bases and the J gene lost 4 bases, with 5 bases spanning the gap. CDR3 in amino acids: CATRSADTQYF. The DNA for the CDR3 is TGTGCCACCAGATCCGCAGATACGCAGTATTTT.

The sample holds a few counts of this clonotype. The chain has TRBV29-1 and TRBJ2-2; D is possibly TRBD1 (6 bases). The ends were cut back, 7 bases at V and 1 base at J, with 13 bases in the middle. Germline-derived CDR1 and CDR2 are SQVTM and ANQGSEA. The CDR3 contains 14 residues. DNA of the CDR3: TGCAGCGCCCTCCCGGGACAGAACACCGGGGAGCTGTTTTTT. This sequence encodes CSALPGQNTGELFF.

The CDR3 region is CASNLRGQPTGELFF. The CDR3 DNA follows: TGTGCCAGCAACCTCAGGGGCCAACCCACCGGGGAGCTGTTTTTT. The gene calls are TRBV13 and TRBJ2-2; maybe TRBD1 (6 bases). CDR1 is PRHDT, CDR2 FYEKMQ, per germline (reference sequence). V shed 7 bases and J shed 4 bases, with 16 bases lying between them. The CDR3 contains 15 residues.